The T cell receptor (beta chain) described here comes from a study of T cell responses to AZD1222 COVID-19 vaccine. Profiled with immunoSEQ multiplex PCR; TCRdb holds only in-frame clones, not every one. The sample holds approximately 130,000 clones; about 93% are singletons and the top ten take around 0.91%. This material consisted of peripheral blood, taken on day 0 of AZD1222 vaccination. This sequence was found in an adult in good health.

CDR3 loop: CASSSQDRGHSPLHF. CDR3 DNA: TGTGCCAGCAGCTCCCAGGACAGGGGACATTCACCCCTCCACTTT. The chain joins TRBV7-9 to TRBJ1-6; 9 nucleotides line up with TRBD1. CDR1 and CDR2 from the germline V gene are SEHNR and FQNEAQ (reference sequence). This CDR3 is built from 15 residues. V was clipped by 4 bases and J by 8 bases; unmatched bases: 6.